A single sample is the source of the 21 T cell receptor beta chains below, sequenced in a study of Ad26.COV2.S vaccination and SARS-CoV-2 variants. Treatment here: 19 received Ad26.COV2.S at low or high dose, single or two shots; several received placebo; per-sample allocation not given. Samples came from day 63 after the first vaccine or placebo injection. This table comes from immunoSEQ multiplex PCR, and its TCRdb copy is limited to in-frame clones, with some not included. The data show approximately 420,000 clones, around nine tenths seen once. The sequencing used peripheral blood, collected in a trial of Ad26.COV2.S vaccine versus placebo. Receptor source: a person between 18 and 65 years old who received the Ad26.COV2.S COVID-19 vaccine or a placebo.

With respect to this clone: The junction differs from germline at one of its ends, possibly a read error. V is TRBV4-3 and J is TRBJ1-1; D remains ambiguous. The CDR3 length is 14 residues. Germline loops: CDR1 LGHNA, CDR2 YSLEER. CDR3 DNA: TGCGCCAGCAGGCAAGAGGAAACGAACACTGAAGCTTTCTTT. It specifies CASRQEETNTEAFF.

The CDR3 loop reads CASKNSAKNIQYF. In DNA form, the CDR3 reads TGCGCCAGCAAGAATTCAGCCAAAAACATTCAGTACTTC. The J gene is TRBJ2-4, the V gene TRBV10-2; no firm D call. V lost 7 bases and J lost 0, with 7 bases in between. The CDR3 length is 13 residues. Germline CDR1 WSHSY, CDR2 SAAADI.

This chain joins TRBV15 and TRBJ2-6, with D hard to call. With 1 base removed from V and 0 bases from J, the gap between germline ends came to 4 bases. The CDR3 extends over 15 amino acids. The germline V gene has CDR1 LNHNV and CDR2 YYDKDF (reference sequence). The CDR3 DNA is TGTGCCACCAGCAGAGGCGGCTCTGGGGCCAACGTCCTGACTTTC. It codes for CATSRGGSGANVLTF.

CDR3 sequence reads: CASSTRGGVPDTQYF. The CDR3, as DNA: TGTGCCAGCAGCACACGGGGGGGTGTGCCAGATACGCAGTATTTT. The chain carries TRBV7-2 and TRBJ2-3, with TRBD2 matching over 8 bases. Unmatched junction bases numbered 8, after V lost 5 bases and J lost 4 bases. CDR3 length: 15 residues. CDR1 SGHTA and CDR2 FQGNSA come from the germline V gene.

This rearrangement joins TRBV5-1 to TRBJ1-2; D ambiguous. V was pared by 2 bases and J by 8 bases, with 10 bases between. The CDR3 is made up of 12 amino acids. Germline loops: CDR1 SGHRS, CDR2 YFSETQ. The CDR3 spells CASSFSFGGYTF. DNA for the CDR3: TGCGCCAGCAGCTTCTCGTTTGGCGGCTACACCTTC. The variable domain in full, completed from reference TRBV5-1 and TRBJ1-2, reads KAGVTQTPRYLIKTRGQQVTLSCSPISGHRSVSWYQQTPGQGLQFLFEYFSETQRNKGNFPGRFSGRQFSNSRSEMNVSTLELGDSALYLCASSFSFGGYTFGSGTRLTVV.

The rearrangement links TRBV23-1 to TRBJ1-2, with TRBD1 as a possible D gene (6 bases). TRBV23-1 is designated an ORF whose function remains uncertain. V was trimmed by 8 bases and J by 2 bases, leaving 15 bases between them. This CDR3 is built from 14 residues. The CDR3 DNA follows: TGCGCCAGCCGGTACAGGGCCGCAAACTATGGCTACACCTTC. Translating it yields CASRYRAANYGYTF.

The gene calls are TRBV5-6 and TRBJ2-3, with D perhaps matching TRBD2 (6 bases). Trimming removed 2 bases from V and 7 bases from J, with 8 bases in between. Germline values: CDR1 SGHDT, CDR2 YYEEEE. The CDR3 has 12 residues. The CDR3 region is CASSFGGYTQYF. The CDR3 region has the DNA TGTGCCAGCAGCTTTGGGGGGTATACGCAGTATTTT.

The chain carries TRBV5-1 and TRBJ2-1; D might be TRBD2 (7 bases). V lost 7 bases to trimming and J lost 4 bases, with 15 bases between them. Germline assignment: CDR1 SGHRS and CDR2 YFSETQ. The CDR3 runs 14 residues. The CDR3 protein is CASHGGLEYNEQFF. In DNA form, the CDR3 reads TGCGCCAGCCACGGGGGGCTGGAGTACAATGAGCAGTTCTTC.

This clone was seen a single time. The rearrangement joins TRBV7-9 to TRBJ2-5, with D uncertain. The CDR3 spans 15 residues. The ends were cut back, 1 base at V and 1 base at J, with 10 bases in the middle. Germline V gene data show CDR1 as SEHNR and CDR2 as FQNEAQ (reference sequence). The CDR3 nucleotides read TGTGCCAGCAGCTTAGGAGGACGACCCCAAGAGACCCAGTACTTC. The encoded protein is CASSLGGRPQETQYF.

J is TRBJ2-1 and V is TRBV27; perhaps TRBD2 as D (6 bases). CDR1 and CDR2 from the germline V gene are MNHEY and SMNVEV (reference sequence). This CDR3 spans 16 amino acids. The V and J ends lost 2 bases and 4 bases respectively, with 15 bases between them. The CDR3, as DNA: TGTGCCAGCAGTTTAACGGCCCAGGGAGGTTACAATGAGCAGTTCTTC. Its translation is CASSLTAQGGYNEQFF.

The chain is built from TRBV29-1 and TRBJ2-7; tentative D call: TRBD2 (6 bases). CDR1 is SQVTM and CDR2 is ANQGSEA in the germline V gene. Between the trimmed V and J ends, which lost 7 bases and 7 bases, there was a span of 20 bases. The CDR3 loop spans 13 amino acids. The CDR3 region is CSAVTVTGGEQYF. The CDR3 bases are TGCAGCGCTGTGACGGTCACCGGGGGAGAGCAGTACTTC.

The sample holds one count of this clone. The rearrangement uses TRBV6-2 or TRBV6-3 and TRBJ2-5; D is ambiguous. CDR3 length equals 13 residues. CDR1 and CDR2 from the germline V gene are MNHEY and SVGEGT. V lost 0 bases to trimming and J lost 3 bases, with 5 bases between them. As DNA, the CDR3 is TGTGCCAGCAGTTACTCCCGGGAAGAGACCCAGTACTTC. Residues: CASSYSREETQYF.

J is TRBJ2-5 and V is TRBV19; D remains unclear. Per germline, CDR1 LNHDA and CDR2 SQIVND (reference sequence). This CDR3 spans 11 amino acids. Deletions cut 3 bases from V and 5 bases from J, with 4 bases between. The DNA of the CDR3 is TGTGCCAGTAGTATCTCGGAGACCCAGTACTTC. Its translation is CASSISETQYF.

The chain employs TRBV25-1 and TRBJ1-2; D perhaps matches TRBD1 (5 bases). The CDR3 runs to 13 residues. The V and J ends lost 5 bases and 7 bases respectively, with 14 bases between them. CDR1 and CDR2 (germline): MGHDK, SYGVNS. CDR3 bases: TGTGCCAGCAGTCCGGGGGTTCAGCGTGGCTACACCTTC. It yields the protein CASSPGVQRGYTF.

The chain employs TRBV7-9 and TRBJ1-2; the match to TRBD1 covers 9 bases. The CDR3 has 14 amino acids. The germline gives CDR1 SEHNR, CDR2 FQNEAQ (reference sequence). The trim removed 1 base at V and 7 bases at J, leaving 4 bases unmatched. CDR3 nucleotides: TGTGCCAGCAGCTTAGAACAGGGGGCGTTTGGCTACACCTTC. It yields the protein CASSLEQGAFGYTF.

The rearrangement joins TRBV11-2 to TRBJ2-1, with 10 bases fitting TRBD1. Germline V CDR1 and CDR2: SGHAT, FQNNGV. The CDR3 has 12 residues. V lost 1 base to trimming and J lost 15 bases; unmatched junction nucleotides: 3. The CDR3 nucleotides read TGTGCCAGCAGCTTAGGGGACAGGGGCGCGTTCTTC. Translating gives CASSLGDRGAFF.

The chain is built from TRBV5-4 and TRBJ1-2, with D tentatively TRBD1 (6 bases). The V end lost 6 bases, the J end lost 0 bases, and 15 bases lay between the germline ends. The length of the CDR3 is 15 residues. CDR1 is SGHNT, CDR2 YYREEE, per germline (reference sequence). The CDR3 is CASTEGGRANYGYTF. The CDR3 DNA is TGTGCCAGCACTGAGGGGGGCCGAGCTAACTATGGCTACACCTTC.

The chain employs TRBV6-5 and TRBJ2-7; the match to TRBD1 covers 9 bases. This CDR3 has 16 residues. J gave up 6 bases and V 0 bases, and 9 bases lay outside the gene matches. The germline CDR1 and CDR2 sequences are MNHEY and SVGAGI. CDR3 sequence (DNA): TGTGCCAGCAGTTACTCTAGGGGGACAGGGACGAGCGAGCAGTACTTC. Its protein product is CASSYSRGTGTSEQYF.

This rearrangement joins TRBV27 to TRBJ1-4; possible D gene TRBD1, 5 bases. V was shortened by 6 bases and J by 8 bases, with 13 bases between the two germline ends. The germline V gene encodes CDR1 MNHEY and CDR2 SMNVEV (reference sequence). The CDR3 extends over 13 amino acids. The CDR3 sequence: CASSHSTGEKLFF. CDR3 DNA: TGTGCCAGCAGCCATTCCACAGGCGAAAAACTGTTTTTT.

The chain couples TRBV3-1 (or the pseudogene TRBV3-2) to TRBJ2-5; 10 bases match TRBD2. The germline V gene encodes CDR1 LGHDT and CDR2 YNNKEL (reference sequence). The CDR3 is made up of 14 amino acids. V gave up 2 bases and J gave up 4 bases; unmatched junction bases: 1. The CDR3 nucleotides are TGTGCCAGCAGCCAAAGCGGGGGGGCAGAGACCCAGTACTTC. It codes for CASSQSGGAETQYF.

The V gene is TRBV9, the J gene TRBJ1-1; D not resolved. CDR1 and CDR2 from the germline V gene are SGDLS and YYNGEE. The CDR3 is 14 amino acids. The V gene lost 1 base and the J gene lost 3 bases, with 10 bases spanning the gap. In DNA, the CDR3 is TGTGCCAGCAGCGTAAGGGTGTTCGACACTGAAGCTTTCTTT. Protein sequence: CASSVRVFDTEAFF.